The present T cell receptor beta chain was sequenced within a study of cytomegalovirus exposure and HLA in healthy donors. Turning to the study itself: Earlier findings included about 120 million unique TCR beta sequences obtained from about 179 million T cells. HLA-typed donors were the source of approximately 80 million unique TCRs, which an early data release held.

Vbeta (60) and Jbeta (13) primers were used in the PCR. As handled by the study authors: Later reanalysis found around 74 million unique TCR beta chains, some 10 million of them shared. This table comes from immunoSEQ multiplex PCR, and its TCRdb copy is limited to in-frame clones, with some not included. That table supplies the V and J calls and clone size; D and trimming were determined from the DNA. The sample contains more than 110,000 clones, roughly 80% of which appear only once. Study findings and constraints: Cytomegalovirus-associated TCR beta chains were listed, numbering more than 150.

In germline, CDR1 is SGHVS, CDR2 FQNEAQ. CDR3 length equals 16 residues. Unmatched junction bases numbered 3, after V lost 4 bases and J lost 2 bases. In regard to this clone: The antigen is unknown.

The chain recombines TRBV7-8 with TRBJ2-3, with 13 bases aligning to TRBD2. This receptor was obtained from a female donor in good health and CMV-seronegative. The sample consisted of PBMCs. CDR3 nucleotide sequence: TGTGCCAGCAGCTCGGGACTAGCGGGAATCACAGATACGCAGTATTTT. Its translation is CASSSGLAGITDTQYF.